This T cell receptor (beta chain) was identified during a study of shared clonotypes between healthy human individuals. Source study methods: Filtering was not the same, since immunoSEQ gave junction-only sequences without quality scores. Clones were read by immunoSEQ multiplex PCR, and TCRdb kept only the in-frame ones, dropping some. V and J calls and clone size come straight from that table; D and trimming were deduced from the DNA. The table includes some 2,000,000 clones, around 95% detected once. This CDR3 contains 13 residues. Per germline, CDR1 SNHLY and CDR2 FYNNEI. The V end lost 5 bases, the J end lost 1 base, and 8 bases lay between the germline ends.

The specimen was naive CD4+ T cells sorted from blood. This sample's subset: CD45RA+ positively selected. This TCR derives from a man aged 18 to 30 in good health. This chain links TRBV2 with TRBJ2-5; a possible D gene is TRBD1 (5 bases). In nucleotides, the CDR3 is TGTGCCAGCAGTCGACAGCCCCAAGAGACCCAGTACTTC. It yields the protein CASSRQPQETQYF.